Below are 10 T cell receptor beta chains sequenced from a single sample in a study of cytomegalovirus exposure and HLA in healthy donors. PCR involved 60 Vbeta and 13 Jbeta primers. The protocol was immunoSEQ multiplex PCR, while the TCRdb copy is restricted to in-frame clones and leaves out a portion. This table has around 100,000 clones, under 80% appearing once. Sequencing was performed on PBMCs. These TCRs come from a woman younger than 30 in good health and CMV-seropositive.

J is TRBJ2-7 and V is TRBV13; 7 nucleotides align to TRBD1. V lost 1 base, J lost 4 bases, and 4 bases stayed unmatched. This CDR3 comprises 14 residues. Germline loops: CDR1 PRHDT, CDR2 FYEKMQ (reference sequence). This CDR3 reads CASSLEGAPYEQYF. DNA of the CDR3: TGTGCCAGCAGCTTAGAGGGGGCGCCTTACGAGCAGTACTTC.

The V call is TRBV15, the J call TRBJ1-2, with D possibly being TRBD1 (5 bases). CDR3 length: 13 residues. CDR1 LNHNV and CDR2 YYDKDF come from the germline V gene (reference sequence). Trimming cost V 3 bases and J 4 bases, with 9 bases left between them. The CDR3 spells CATSSRQRYGYTF. DNA for the CDR3: TGTGCCACCAGCAGTCGACAGCGCTATGGCTACACCTTC. Using reference TRBV15 and TRBJ1-2 for the parts outside the CDR3, the full variable domain is DAMVIQNPRYQVTQFGKPVTLSCSQTLNHNVMYWYQQKSSQAPKLLFHYYDKDFNNEADTPDNFQSRRPNTSFCFLDIRSPGLGDTAMYLCATSSRQRYGYTFGSGTRLTVV.

This clone turned up a few times. The V call is TRBV6-1, the J call TRBJ2-7; the match to TRBD2 covers 11 bases. Per the germline V gene, CDR1 is MNHNS and CDR2 is SASEGT. J lost 3 bases, V lost 6 bases, and 7 bases had no gene match. The CDR3 has 15 amino acids. The DNA of the CDR3 is TGTGCCAGCAGGGAACTAGCGGGAGTTATCTACGAGCAGTACTTC. Protein sequence: CASRELAGVIYEQYF.

The sample holds a few counts of this clone. This chain uses TRBV6-1 with TRBJ2-3, with TRBD1 matching 10 bases. The CDR3 contains 16 residues. V was clipped by 3 bases and J by 14 bases; unmatched bases: 17. The germline V gene encodes CDR1 MNHNS and CDR2 SASEGT. The CDR3 loop reads CASSDAPVYSDRGMYF. In DNA form, the CDR3 reads TGTGCCAGCAGTGATGCGCCCGTCTACTCGGACAGGGGGATGTATTTT.

This chain uses TRBV6-5 with TRBJ2-3; TRBD1 agrees at 7 bases. There are 15 residues in the CDR3. The junction had 4 bases not matched to a gene; V was cut back by 2 bases and J by 2 bases. Germline values: CDR1 MNHEY, CDR2 SVGAGI. The CDR3 here is CASSYDRVVTDTQYF. The CDR3 region has the DNA TGTGCCAGCAGTTACGACAGGGTCGTCACAGATACGCAGTATTTT.

This clone was observed a single time. This sequence joins TRBV5-1 and TRBJ1-6; D is ambiguous. The germline V and J ends were trimmed by 5 bases and 10 bases, with 16 bases remaining between them. Germline assignment: CDR1 SGHRS and CDR2 YFSETQ. CDR3 length: 14 residues. CDR3 region: CASRGSAGVSPLHF. CDR3 coding DNA: TGCGCCAGCAGGGGCTCCGCCGGGGTATCACCCCTCCACTTT. Full variable domain (remainder filled in from reference TRBV5-1 and TRBJ1-6): KAGVTQTPRYLIKTRGQQVTLSCSPISGHRSVSWYQQTPGQGLQFLFEYFSETQRNKGNFPGRFSGRQFSNSRSEMNVSTLELGDSALYLCASRGSAGVSPLHFGNGTRLTVT.

The chain recombines TRBV27 with TRBJ2-7; 10 bases map to TRBD1. Germline CDR1 and CDR2: MNHEY and SMNVEV (reference sequence). The CDR3 spans 15 residues. V dropped 5 bases and J dropped 3; count of bases not matched to a gene: 7. DNA of the CDR3: TGTGCCAGCAGTGGAGGGACAGGGGTTATCTACGAGCAGTACTTC. This codes for CASSGGTGVIYEQYF.

The genes are TRBV5-1 and TRBJ1-1; D possibly corresponds to TRBD1 (5 bases). Trimming removed 2 bases from V and 1 base from J, with 9 bases in between. The germline V gene encodes CDR1 SGHRS and CDR2 YFSETQ. CDR3 length: 14 residues. CDR3: CASSFGGGNTEAFF. The CDR3 bases are TGCGCCAGCAGCTTTGGGGGGGGGAACACTGAAGCTTTCTTT.

This clone was detected once. The chain carries TRBV19 and TRBJ2-1; 8 positions match TRBD2. Germline V gene data show CDR1 as LNHDA and CDR2 as SQIVND (reference sequence). The CDR3 is made up of 14 amino acids. V shed 6 bases, J shed 7 bases, and the junction held 8 bases outside the gene matches. The CDR3 spells CASSGGVLGNEQFF. DNA for the CDR3: TGTGCCAGTAGCGGGGGGGTTCTAGGGAATGAGCAGTTCTTC. The entire variable domain, with the rest obtained from reference TRBV19 and TRBJ2-1, is as follows: DGGITQSPKYLFRKEGQNVTLSCEQNLNHDAMYWYRQDPGQGLRLIYYSQIVNDFQKGDIAEGYSVSREKKESFPLTVTSAQKNPTAFYLCASSGGVLGNEQFFGPGTRLTVL.

On this clone itself: In the same sample, other DNA sequences code for this CDR3. This chain connects TRBV14 to TRBJ1-6, with 8 bases fitting TRBD1. The CDR3 is 14 residues long. The germline V gene has CDR1 SGHDN and CDR2 FVKESK. Trimming cost V 3 bases and J 7 bases; bases outside gene matches: 2. Written as DNA, the CDR3 is TGTGCCAGCAGCCACCGACAGGGGAATTCACCCCTCCACTTT. Its translation is CASSHRQGNSPLHF.